This TCR beta chain was sequenced for a study of T cells expressing NK-cell markers. Across the study: Just one sequenced donor of eight was HCMV-seronegative, while seven were seropositive.

On this clonotype: What it binds is not known.

The study, taken as a whole, reports: The study did not resolve the HCMV specificity of expanded NKG2C+ T cell clones.

Production of TCR beta cDNA relied on 5'RACE template switching with UMIs. From its re-call of the 5' RACE reads, TCRdb lists each CDR3 protein once, without DNA. This sample lists around 180,000 distinct CDR3 sequences; its ten largest clones have about 19%. The CDR3 runs 20 residues. Per the germline V gene, CDR1 is LGHDT and CDR2 is YNNKEL (reference sequence). Sequencing was performed on blood T cells: a sorted CD56 or NKG2C T cell subset, CD4+ or CD8+ T cells, or bulk PBMC T cells (not recorded which). The chain uses TRBV3-1 and TRBJ2-6; TCRdb's assignment of TRBD1 cannot be checked, as there is no DNA. This sequence was found in a man aged 18-75 years in good health. This CDR3 reads CASSQYRGRLGHSGANVLTF.